The clone carrying this T cell receptor beta chain was detected a few times. What it recognizes is unknown. These data are taken from a study of vaccination and CD4 T cells after COVID-19. Germline V gene data show CDR1 as SGHRS and CDR2 as YFSETQ. V lost 4 bases and J lost 6, with 16 bases in between. The CDR3 runs to 15 residues. Treatment denoted: roughly 10-day PBMC culture with coronavirus spike peptide pools or control peptides (ViraFEST assay). Researchers collected the unexposed donor's CD4+ T cells before the COVID-19 pandemic (2011-2018). Sequencing of the DNA from cultured CD4+ T cells was carried out with the Oncomine TCR Beta short-read assay. After culture, CD4+ T cells served as the source for genomic DNA extraction. MiXCR, applied by TCRdb to the PCR reads, yields one record per CDR3 protein. The table lists roughly 9,000 distinct CDR3 sequences, around 35% of them singletons.

V is TRBV5-1 and J is TRBJ2-2; D may match TRBD1 or TRBD2 (7 bases each). Sequencing was performed on CD4+ T cells from blood, cultured in vitro. The receptor was isolated from a human donor in good health. CDR3 sequence: CASSREGAGAGELFF. CDR3 sequence (DNA): TGCGCCAGCAGCAGGGAGGGGGCAGGAGCCGGGGAGCTGTTTTTT.